One and the same sample provided the 4 T cell receptor beta chains below, sequenced in a study of blood T cell repertoires in COVID-19. Some clones are missing from TCRdb's copy, which holds only in-frame ones; the method was immunoSEQ multiplex PCR. The data contain 200,000 to 300,000 clones, about 82% of them seen just once; the ten biggest clones take up around 2%. The sample consisted of PBMCs or T cells enriched from blood (not recorded which). These receptor sequences come from a woman aged 45-65 years who had recovered from COVID-19.

CDR3 nucleotides: TGTGCCAGCAGCCAGCCCGGGACATCACAAGAGACCCAGTACTTC. Amino acid sequence: CASSQPGTSQETQYF. The chain joins TRBV3-1 (or the pseudogene TRBV3-2) to TRBJ2-5; possibly TRBD1 for D (6 bases). The CDR3 sequence is 15 residues long. From germline, CDR1 is LGHDT and CDR2 YNNKEL (reference sequence). V lost 3 bases and J 2 bases, leaving 13 bases between the germline ends.

The gene calls are TRBV7-2 and TRBJ1-4; 8 bases match TRBD1. The J segment lost 4 bases and the V segment lost 4 bases, leaving 2 bases of the junction unmatched. This CDR3 contains 14 residues. Germline V gene sequence: CDR1 SGHTA, CDR2 FQGNSA. The CDR3 region has the DNA TGTGCCAGCAGCTCCGACAGGGGTAATGAAAAACTGTTTTTT. This encodes CASSSDRGNEKLFF.

The chain uses TRBV5-5 and TRBJ2-1, with 8 bases that match TRBD2. Germline CDR1 SGHKS, CDR2 YYEKEE (reference sequence). There are 17 residues in the CDR3. V was clipped by 3 bases and J by 4 bases; unmatched bases: 12. The CDR3 nucleotides read TGTGCCAGCAGCTGGATGATTGGACTAGCCCCATACAATGAGCAGTTCTTC. It yields the protein CASSWMIGLAPYNEQFF.

This clone was seen only once. Here the CDR3 DNA reads TGTGCCAGCAGGGATAGGACAGCCAGCAATCAGCCCCAGCATTTT. Translating gives CASRDRTASNQPQHF. The chain couples TRBV2 to TRBJ1-5, with D possibly being TRBD1 (6 bases). Germline V gene sequence: CDR1 SNHLY, CDR2 FYNNEI. The CDR3 is made up of 15 amino acids. The V end was cut by 6 bases, the J end by 1 base, with 13 bases between.